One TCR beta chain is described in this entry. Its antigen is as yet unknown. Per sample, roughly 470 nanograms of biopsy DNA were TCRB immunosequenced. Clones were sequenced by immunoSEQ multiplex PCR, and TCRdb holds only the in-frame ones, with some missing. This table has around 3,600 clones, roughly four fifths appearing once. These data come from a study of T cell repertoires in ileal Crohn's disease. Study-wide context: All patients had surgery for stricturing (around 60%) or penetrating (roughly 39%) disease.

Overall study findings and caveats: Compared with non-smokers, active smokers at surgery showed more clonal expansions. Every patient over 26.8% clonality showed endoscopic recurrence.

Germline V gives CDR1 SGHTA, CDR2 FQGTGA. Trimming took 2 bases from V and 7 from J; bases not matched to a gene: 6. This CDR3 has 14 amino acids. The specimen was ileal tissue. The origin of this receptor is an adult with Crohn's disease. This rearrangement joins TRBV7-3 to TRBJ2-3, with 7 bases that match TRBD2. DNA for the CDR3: TGTGCCAGCAGCTTAGGGAAAGCGGGGAATACGCAGTATTTT. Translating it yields CASSLGKAGNTQYF.